This T cell receptor (beta chain) emerged from a study of blood T cell repertoires in COVID-19. CDR3 length: 11 amino acids. In germline, CDR1 is SGHDN, CDR2 FVKESK. The V gene lost 3 bases and the J gene lost 10 bases, with 9 bases spanning the gap. Per the original data handling: Researchers report that nucleated cell counts were estimated from reference gene primer amplification. Sequencing used immunoSEQ multiplex PCR; TCRdb keeps in-frame clones, though not all of them. V and J calls and clone size are as listed in that table; D and trimming were resolved from the DNA. The sample yields some 240,000 clones, around 87% seen once. This clone was seen a few times. Enrolled through a virtual design, the participants were between 18 and 89 years of age and came from under 25 US areas. Cohorts were determined from participant-reported clinical history.

The sequenced sample consisted of PBMCs or T cells enriched from blood (not recorded which). The chain joins TRBV14 to TRBJ1-1; no clear D gene. The clonotype originates from a middle-aged woman with acute COVID-19. The CDR3 reads CASSHKSIAFF. For the CDR3, the DNA is TGTGCCAGCAGCCACAAAAGCATAGCTTTCTTT.